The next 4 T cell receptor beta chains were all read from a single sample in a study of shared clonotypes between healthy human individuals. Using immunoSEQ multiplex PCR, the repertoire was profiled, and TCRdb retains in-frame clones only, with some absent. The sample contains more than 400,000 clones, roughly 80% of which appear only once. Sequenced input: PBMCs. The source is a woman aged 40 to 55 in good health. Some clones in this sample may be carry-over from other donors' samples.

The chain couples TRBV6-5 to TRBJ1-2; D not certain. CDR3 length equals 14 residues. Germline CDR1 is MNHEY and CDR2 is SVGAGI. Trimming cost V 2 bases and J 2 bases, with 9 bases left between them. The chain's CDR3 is CASSYRVKNYGYTF. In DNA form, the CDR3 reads TGTGCCAGCAGTTACCGGGTTAAGAACTATGGCTACACCTTC.

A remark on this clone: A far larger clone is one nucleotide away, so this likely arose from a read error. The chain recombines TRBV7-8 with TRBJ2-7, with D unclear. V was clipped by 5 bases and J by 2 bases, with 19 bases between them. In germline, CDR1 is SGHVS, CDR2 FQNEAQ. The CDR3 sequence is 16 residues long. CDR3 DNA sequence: TGTGCCAGCAGCCTAAGGTCGTGGACCTCAACCTACGAGCAGTACTTC. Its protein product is CASSLRSWTSTYEQYF.

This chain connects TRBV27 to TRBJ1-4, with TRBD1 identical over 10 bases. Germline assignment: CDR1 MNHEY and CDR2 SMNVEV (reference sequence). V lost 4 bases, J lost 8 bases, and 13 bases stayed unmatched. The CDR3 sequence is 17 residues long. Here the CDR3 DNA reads TGTGCCAGCAGTTCCTTTCGAACGGACAGGGGGGGAGAAAAACTGTTTTTT. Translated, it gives CASSSFRTDRGGEKLFF.

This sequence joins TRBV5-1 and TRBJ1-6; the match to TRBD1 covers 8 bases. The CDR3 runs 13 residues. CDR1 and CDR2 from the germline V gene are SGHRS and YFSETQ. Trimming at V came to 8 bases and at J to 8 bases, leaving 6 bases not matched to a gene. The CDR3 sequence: CASSPGGDSPLHF. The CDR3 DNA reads TGCGCCAGTTCCCCAGGGGGCGATTCACCCCTCCACTTT.